This T cell receptor (beta chain) was identified during a study of cytomegalovirus exposure and HLA in healthy donors. Broader study findings: Sequencing likely produced, as an artifact, a cluster of highly shared sequence variants. Later genetic work tied a missense DCLRE1C variant to beta-chain V and J trimming.

The PCR had 60 Vbeta and 13 Jbeta primers. Profiled with immunoSEQ multiplex PCR; TCRdb holds only in-frame clones, not every one. The sample lists under 200,000 clones, approximately 78% occurring once. Germline V gene lookup returns CDR1 LGHNA and CDR2 YSLEER. Trimming removed 4 bases at V and 0 bases at J, with 16 bases between. This CDR3 has 17 amino acids. As for this clone: Its antigen is still unknown.

The sequenced sample consisted of PBMCs. The receptor's source is a woman in her 30s in good health and CMV-seropositive. The J gene is TRBJ1-3, the V gene TRBV4-3; no firm D call. The CDR3 DNA is TGCGCCAGCAGCCTAATGAGGGAATTCTACTCTGGAAACACCATATATTTT. Translated: CASSLMREFYSGNTIYF.